Below, 8 T cell receptor beta chains from the same sample are listed, as sequenced in a study of cytomegalovirus exposure and HLA in healthy donors. Sequenced by immunoSEQ multiplex PCR; TCRdb stores in-frame clones only, minus some. The table lists under 250,000 clones, around 86% of them singletons. The sequenced material came from PBMCs. All receptors derive from a woman between 18 and 29 years old in good health and CMV-seropositive.

This chain links TRBV28 with TRBJ2-2; 9 positions agree with TRBD2. This CDR3 has 15 residues. J lost 2 bases, V lost 7 bases, and 5 bases had no gene match. Germline V gene lookup returns CDR1 MDHEN and CDR2 SYDVKM. CDR3 coding DNA: TGTGCCAGCACCGTAGCGGGAGCAAACACCGGGGAGCTGTTTTTT. Protein sequence: CASTVAGANTGELFF. The full variable domain, rest sourced from reference TRBV28 and TRBJ2-2, is DVKVTQSSRYLVKRTGEKVFLECVQDMDHENMFWYRQDPGLGLRLIYFSYDVKMKEKGDIPEGYSVSREKKERFSLILESASTNQTSMYLCASTVAGANTGELFFGEGSRLTVL.

The chain carries TRBV11-1 and TRBJ2-7; D is perhaps TRBD1 (5 bases). Trimming took 0 bases from V and 3 from J, leaving 21 bases between them. The germline CDR1 and CDR2 sequences are SGHAT and FQDESV (reference sequence). This CDR3 is 18 amino acids long. The CDR3 region is CASSLASSIGSDSYEQYF. Here the CDR3 DNA reads TGTGCCAGCAGCTTAGCGTCGTCCATCGGGTCTGACAGCTACGAGCAGTACTTC.

This clone was observed a few times. This chain links TRBV9 with TRBJ2-7; a weak D match, TRBD2 (5 bases). V was clipped by 3 bases and J by 6 bases, with 10 bases between them. Germline CDR1 and CDR2: SGDLS and YYNGEE. The CDR3 runs to 12 residues. Here the CDR3 reads CASSADSSEQYF. DNA for the CDR3: TGTGCCAGCAGCGCGGACTCTAGCGAGCAGTACTTC. Full variable domain (remainder filled in from reference TRBV9 and TRBJ2-7): DSGVTQTPKHLITATGQRVTLRCSPRSGDLSVYWYQQSLDQGLQFLIQYYNGEERAKGNILERFSAQQFPDLHSELNLSSLELGDSALYFCASSADSSEQYFGPGTRLTVT.

Notes on this clone: In the same sample, other DNA sequences code for this CDR3. The V call is TRBV6-5, the J call TRBJ1-5, with 8 bases lining up with TRBD1. The CDR3 covers 13 residues. Germline lookup yields CDR1 MNHEY and CDR2 SVGAGI. V trimming: 6 bases; J trimming: 4 bases; junction bases outside the gene matches: 2. In nucleotides, the CDR3 is TGTGCCAGCAGCCGACAGGGGAATCAGCCCCAGCATTTT. Protein product: CASSRQGNQPQHF.

The chain combines TRBV9 with TRBJ1-1, with 11 bases aligning to TRBD1. The CDR3 loop spans 15 amino acids. Losses at the gene ends were 4 bases for V and 3 bases for J; bases not matched to a gene: 5. CDR1 and CDR2 from the germline V gene are SGDLS and YYNGEE. CDR3 bases: TGTGCCAGCAGCCCCCCGGGACAGGGGGACACTGAAGCTTTCTTT. Translation gives CASSPPGQGDTEAFF.

As regards this clone: A read error is likely, as this CDR3 ends without the conserved phenylalanine or tryptophan. No DNA is shown, since the ends of the CDR3 on it are uncertain; the CDR3 is the one TCRdb lists. The chain joins TRBV5-1 to TRBJ1-5. The germline CDR1 and CDR2 sequences are SGHRS and YFSETQ. The CDR3 is 8 residues long, counting both termini. The CDR3: CASSLALL.

The CDR3 DNA sequence: TGCAGCGCCGAGGGACTCAGCCAGAAGACCCAGTACTTC. As protein: CSAEGLSQKTQYF. The chain has TRBV29-1 and TRBJ2-5; a possible D gene is TRBD2 (6 bases). Germline CDR1 SQVTM, CDR2 ANQGSEA. The CDR3 loop spans 13 amino acids. Trimming took 7 bases from V and 6 from J, leaving 18 bases between them.

The rearrangement joins TRBV15 to TRBJ1-2; 7 bases fit TRBD1. Germline CDR1 and CDR2: LNHNV and YYDKDF (reference sequence). Trimming removed 4 bases from V and 6 bases from J; junction bases left unmatched: 17. The CDR3 totals 17 residues. The CDR3 here is CATSKEPTGTTKHGYTF. In DNA, the CDR3 is TGTGCCACCAGCAAGGAGCCGACAGGGACGACTAAGCATGGCTACACCTTC.